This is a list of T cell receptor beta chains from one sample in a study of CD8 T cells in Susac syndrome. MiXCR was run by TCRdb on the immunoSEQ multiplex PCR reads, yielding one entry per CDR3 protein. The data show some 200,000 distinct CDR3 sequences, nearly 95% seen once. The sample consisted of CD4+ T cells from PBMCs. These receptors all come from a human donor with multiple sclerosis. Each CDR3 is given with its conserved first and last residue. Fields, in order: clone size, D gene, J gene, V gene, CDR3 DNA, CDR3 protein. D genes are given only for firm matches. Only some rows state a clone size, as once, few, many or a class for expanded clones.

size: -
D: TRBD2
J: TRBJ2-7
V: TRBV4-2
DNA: TGTGCCAGCAGCCACCCGGGACTAGCCTCCTTGGACGAGCAGTACTTC
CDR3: CASSHPGLASLDEQYF

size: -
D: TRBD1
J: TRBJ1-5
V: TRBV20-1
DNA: TGCAGTGCCAAAACAGGGGAGAATCAGCCCCAGCATTTT
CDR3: CSAKTGENQPQHF

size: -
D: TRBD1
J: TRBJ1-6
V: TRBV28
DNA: TGTGCCAGCAGTTGGGACAGCCTCTATAATTCACCCCTCCACTTT
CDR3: CASSWDSLYNSPLHF

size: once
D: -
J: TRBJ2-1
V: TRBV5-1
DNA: TGCGCCAGCAGCTTGGTAGCCCGGAACAATGAGCAGTTCTTC
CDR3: CASSLVARNNEQFF

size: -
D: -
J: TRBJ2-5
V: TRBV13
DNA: TGTGCCAGCAGCTTACGCCCGGGGAGTGGAGAGACCCAGTACTTC
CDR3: CASSLRPGSGETQYF

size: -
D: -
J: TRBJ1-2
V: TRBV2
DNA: TGTGCCTCAAACGGGTTCTATGGCTACACCTTC
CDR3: CASNGFYGYTF

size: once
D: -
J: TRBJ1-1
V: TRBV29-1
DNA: TGCAGCATTGATCTGAGGAACACTGAAGCTTTCTTT
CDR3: CSIDLRNTEAFF

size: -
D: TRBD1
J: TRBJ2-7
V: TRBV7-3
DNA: TGTGCCAGCAGCCTCGACAGGGGGGACCCAGAGCAGTACTTC
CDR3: CASSLDRGDPEQYF

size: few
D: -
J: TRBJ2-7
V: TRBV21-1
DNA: TGTGCCAGCAGCAAAGTGGGGACAGGGAAAGACGAGCAGTACTTC
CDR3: CASSKVGTGKDEQYF

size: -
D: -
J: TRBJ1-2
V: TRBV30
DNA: TGTGCCTGGAGTTGGCTTGGCTATGGCTACACCTTC
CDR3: CAWSWLGYGYTF

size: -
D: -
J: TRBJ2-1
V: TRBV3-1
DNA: TGTGCCAGCAGCCAAGACTACAGCGATGATGAGCAGTTCTTC
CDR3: CASSQDYSDDEQFF

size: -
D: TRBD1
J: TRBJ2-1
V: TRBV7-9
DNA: TGTGCCAGCAGCACGGGACAGGGGGCGTACAATGAGCAGTTCTTC
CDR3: CASSTGQGAYNEQFF

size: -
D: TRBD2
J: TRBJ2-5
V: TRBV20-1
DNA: TGCAGTGTACTAGCGGCAGAGACCCAGTACTTC
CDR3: CSVLAAETQYF

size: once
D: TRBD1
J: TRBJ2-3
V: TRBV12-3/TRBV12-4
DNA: TGTGCCAGCAGTCCAACGGGACAGGGGGCCACAGATACGCAGTATTTT
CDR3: CASSPTGQGATDTQYF

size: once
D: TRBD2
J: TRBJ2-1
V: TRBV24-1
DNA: TGTGCCACCAGTGACCCGAACGGGGGGGCGCAGATCCATGAGCAGTTCTTC
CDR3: CATSDPNGGAQIHEQFF

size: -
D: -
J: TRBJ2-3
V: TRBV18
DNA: TGTGCCAGCTCACCACCTAGTAGACAGGATCCGGCAGATACGCAGTATTTT
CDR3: CASSPPSRQDPADTQYF

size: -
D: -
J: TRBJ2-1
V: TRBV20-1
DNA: TGCAGTGCTAGAGTGGTAGGGGGGGCCGCGTACAATGAGCAGTTCTTC
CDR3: CSARVVGGAAYNEQFF

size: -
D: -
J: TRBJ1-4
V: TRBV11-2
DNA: TGTGCCAGCAGCTCCCAGCACGGGACCGCTGGCAAACTGTTTTTT
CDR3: CASSSQHGTAGKLFF

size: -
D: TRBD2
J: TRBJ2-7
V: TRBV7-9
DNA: TGTGCCAGCAGCCTGGGACTAGCGGGAGGTACCTACGAGCAGTACTTC
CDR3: CASSLGLAGGTYEQYF

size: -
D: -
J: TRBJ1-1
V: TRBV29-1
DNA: TGCAGCGTTGAGGTGACTCCGGGCACTGAAGCTTTCTTT
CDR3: CSVEVTPGTEAFF

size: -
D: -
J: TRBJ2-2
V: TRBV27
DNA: TGTGCCAGCAGCCCTGGCGGCTCGAACACCGGGGAGCTGTTTTTT
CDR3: CASSPGGSNTGELFF

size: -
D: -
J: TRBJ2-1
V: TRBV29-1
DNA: TGCAGCGCGATAGCAGGTTTTGGCGGCGGTAGCTCCTACAATGAGCAGTTCTTC
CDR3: CSAIAGFGGGSSYNEQFF

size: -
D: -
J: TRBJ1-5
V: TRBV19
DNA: TGTGCCAGTAGTATAGATTCCGGGAGGCCCCAGCATTTT
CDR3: CASSIDSGRPQHF

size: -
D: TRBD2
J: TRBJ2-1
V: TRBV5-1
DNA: TGCGCCAGCAGCTTTGCCAGCGGGAGGGCCTACAATGAGCAGTTCTTC
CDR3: CASSFASGRAYNEQFF

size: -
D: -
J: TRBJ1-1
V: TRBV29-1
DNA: TGCAGCGGTACAAGGGGGACTGAAGCTTTCTTT
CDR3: CSGTRGTEAFF

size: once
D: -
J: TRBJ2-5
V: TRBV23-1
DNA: TGCGCCGGACTACAGGGGAACGAGACCCAGTACTTC
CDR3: CAGLQGNETQYF

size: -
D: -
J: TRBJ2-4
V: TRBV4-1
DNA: TGCGCCAGCAGCCAAGATCCCACGGCCAATGAAGACATTCAGTACTTC
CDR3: CASSQDPTANEDIQYF

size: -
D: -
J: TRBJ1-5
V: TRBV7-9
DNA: TGTGCCAGCAGCCGCTCGGGGCAGGGGAATAGCCAGCCCCAGCATTTT
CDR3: CASSRSGQGNSQPQHF

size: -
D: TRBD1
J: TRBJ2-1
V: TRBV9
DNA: TGTGCCAGCGGACAGGGTGAAAGCTCCTACAATGAGCAGTTCTTC
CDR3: CASGQGESSYNEQFF

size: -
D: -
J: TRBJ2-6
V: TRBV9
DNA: TGTGCCAGTTCCCCGGCTTCTGGGGCCAACGTCCTGACTTTC
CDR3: CASSPASGANVLTF

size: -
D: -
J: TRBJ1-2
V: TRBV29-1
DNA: TGCAGGACGCCGCAACCTGGACGCAAACCGCCAAACTATGGCTACACCTTC
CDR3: CRTPQPGRKPPNYGYTF

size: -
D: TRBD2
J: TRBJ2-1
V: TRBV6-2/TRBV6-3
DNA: TGTGCCAGCACCCAACTAGCGGGGGGGCCTTCTGAGCAGTTCTTC
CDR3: CASTQLAGGPSEQFF

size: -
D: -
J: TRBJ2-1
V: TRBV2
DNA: TGTGCCAGCAAAAGGGAGAACGTCTACAATGAGCAGTTCTTC
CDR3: CASKRENVYNEQFF

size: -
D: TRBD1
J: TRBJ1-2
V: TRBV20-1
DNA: TGCAGTGCAAACGACAGGGTTGGCTACACCTTC
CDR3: CSANDRVGYTF

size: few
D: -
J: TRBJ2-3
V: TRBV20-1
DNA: TGCAGTGCTAGGGGCGGACCCACAGATACGCAGTATTTT
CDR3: CSARGGPTDTQYF

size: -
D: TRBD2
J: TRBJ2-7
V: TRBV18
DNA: TGTGCCAGCTCACCCGGAGCGGGGGGTTACTACGAGCAGTACTTC
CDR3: CASSPGAGGYYEQYF

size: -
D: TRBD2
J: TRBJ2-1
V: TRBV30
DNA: TGTGCCTGGAGTACCTGGACTAGCGGACGCCCTGAGCAGTTCTTC
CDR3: CAWSTWTSGRPEQFF

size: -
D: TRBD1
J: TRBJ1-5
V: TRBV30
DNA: TGTGCCTGGAGCCCGGGGACAGTTAGCAATCAGCCCCAGCATTTT
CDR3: CAWSPGTVSNQPQHF

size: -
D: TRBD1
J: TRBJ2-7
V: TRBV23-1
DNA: TGCGCCAGCAGTCCCCTACCGGCAGGGGGCCCTTACTACGAGCAGTACTTC
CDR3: CASSPLPAGGPYYEQYF

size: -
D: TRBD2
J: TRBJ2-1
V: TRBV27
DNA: TGTGCCAGCAGAGCGGGAGGTTTCTACAATGAGCAGTTCTTC
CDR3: CASRAGGFYNEQFF

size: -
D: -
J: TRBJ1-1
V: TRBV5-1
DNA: TGCGCCAGCAGGAACAGAGAAGCTTTCTTT
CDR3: CASRNREAFF

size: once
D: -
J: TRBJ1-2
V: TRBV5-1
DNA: TGCGCCAGCAGCTTGACAGGGACCGGCTATGGCTACACCTTC
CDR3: CASSLTGTGYGYTF

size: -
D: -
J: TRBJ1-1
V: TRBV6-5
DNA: TGTGCCAGCAGTTACTCTACCAGGGACACTGAAGCTTTCTTT
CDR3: CASSYSTRDTEAFF

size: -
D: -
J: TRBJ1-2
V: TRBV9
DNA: TGTGCCAGCAGCGTAGATGGAGGGTGGGGGAGCTACACCTTC
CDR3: CASSVDGGWGSYTF

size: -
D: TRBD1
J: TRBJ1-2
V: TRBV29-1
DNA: TGCAGCGTTGGACCCTCGGGGACAGGGATTGGCTACACCTTC
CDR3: CSVGPSGTGIGYTF

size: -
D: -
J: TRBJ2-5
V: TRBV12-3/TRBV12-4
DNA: TGTGCCAGCAGTTTACGGGGCCAAGAGACCCAGTACTTC
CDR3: CASSLRGQETQYF

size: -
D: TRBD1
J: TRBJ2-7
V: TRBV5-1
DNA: TGCGCCAGCAGCCAATTACAGGGGGCGTCCTACGAGCAGTACTTC
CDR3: CASSQLQGASYEQYF

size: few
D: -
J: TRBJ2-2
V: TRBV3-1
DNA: TGTGCCAGCAGCCGTCCGAACACCGGGGAGCTGTTTTTT
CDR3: CASSRPNTGELFF

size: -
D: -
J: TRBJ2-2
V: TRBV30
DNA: TGTGCCTGGAGCTTTAGTCCCGGCGGGGAGCTGTTTTTT
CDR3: CAWSFSPGGELFF

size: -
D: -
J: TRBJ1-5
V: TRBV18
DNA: TGTGCCAGCTCACGGGTGTCGGACCAGCCCCAGCATTTT
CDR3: CASSRVSDQPQHF

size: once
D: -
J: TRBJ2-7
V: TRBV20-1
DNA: TGCAGTGCTAGAGACAGGGCTTACGAGCAGTACTTC
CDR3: CSARDRAYEQYF

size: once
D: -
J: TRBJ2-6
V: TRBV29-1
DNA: TGCAGCGCCACGACAGTGGTTGGGGCCAACGTCCTGACTTTC
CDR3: CSATTVVGANVLTF

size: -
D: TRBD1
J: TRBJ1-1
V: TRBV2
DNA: TGTGCCAGCAGGGCCGGGACAGTAAACACTGAAGCTTTCTTT
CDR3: CASRAGTVNTEAFF

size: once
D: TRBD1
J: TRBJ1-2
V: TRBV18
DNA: TGTGCCAGCTCACGACAGGGGGTGGAGTATGGCTACACCTTC
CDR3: CASSRQGVEYGYTF

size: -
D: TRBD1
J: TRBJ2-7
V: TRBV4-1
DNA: TGCGCCAGCAGCCTCGACAGGGGGCGCGGGTACGAGCAGTACTTC
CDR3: CASSLDRGRGYEQYF